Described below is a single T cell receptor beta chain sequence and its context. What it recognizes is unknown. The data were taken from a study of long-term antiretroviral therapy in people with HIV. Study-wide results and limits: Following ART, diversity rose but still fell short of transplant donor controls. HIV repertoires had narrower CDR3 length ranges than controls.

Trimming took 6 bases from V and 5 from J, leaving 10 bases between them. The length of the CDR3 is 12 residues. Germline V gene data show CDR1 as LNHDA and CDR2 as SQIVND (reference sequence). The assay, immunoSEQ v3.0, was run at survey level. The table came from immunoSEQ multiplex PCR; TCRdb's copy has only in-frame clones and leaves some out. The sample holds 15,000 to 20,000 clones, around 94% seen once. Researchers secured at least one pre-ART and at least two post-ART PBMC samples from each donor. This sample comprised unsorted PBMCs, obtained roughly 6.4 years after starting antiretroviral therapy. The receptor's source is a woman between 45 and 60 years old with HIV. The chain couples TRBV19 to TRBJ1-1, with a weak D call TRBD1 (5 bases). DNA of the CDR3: TGTGCCAGTAGCGGGGGATGGACTGAAGCTTTCTTT. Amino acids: CASSGGWTEAFF.